The sequence of this T cell receptor (beta chain) was determined in a study of blood T cell repertoires in COVID-19. Overall study context: Nucleic acid was either cDNA or gDNA, and it came from T cells, B-cell-depleted T cells, or PBMCs.

Study processing details: Reference gene primer amplification gave nucleated cell count estimates. Clones were read by immunoSEQ multiplex PCR, and TCRdb kept only the in-frame ones, dropping some. Clone size and V and J calls were adopted from that table, with D and trimming inferred from the DNA. The profile shows 65,000 to 95,000 clones, around 90% of them singletons. Trimming took off 0 bases at V and 0 bases at J, with 8 bases between the two ends. From germline, CDR1 is LNHNV and CDR2 YYDKDF (reference sequence). The CDR3 has 15 residues. This receptor was identified in a man in his fifties with active COVID-19. The chain has TRBV15 and TRBJ1-2; D is perhaps TRBD1 (5 bases). The sequencing input was peripheral blood. CDR3 nucleotide sequence: TGTGCCACCAGCAGAGATGGCAGGGCTAACTATGGCTACACCTTC. Amino acids: CATSRDGRANYGYTF.